What follows are 26 T cell receptor beta chains derived from one specimen sequenced in a study of blood T cell repertoires in COVID-19. Assay: immunoSEQ multiplex PCR; the TCRdb copy retains only in-frame clones and omits some. This table holds 84,000 or so clones, roughly 80% found once. The specimen sequenced was peripheral blood. The receptor set was obtained from an elderly woman with acute or convalescent COVID-19.

The chain links TRBV6-5 to TRBJ2-1; TRBD2 matches 10 bases. Germline V gene sequence: CDR1 MNHEY, CDR2 SVGAGI. This CDR3 has 14 amino acids. V gave up 10 bases and J gave up 5 bases; unmatched junction bases: 8. CDR3: CATLSGGADNEQFF. In nucleotides, the CDR3 is TGTGCCACCCTAAGCGGGGGGGCGGACAATGAGCAGTTCTTC.

Points on this clone: A junction boundary mismatches the germline segment, possibly from a read error. J is TRBJ2-2 and V is TRBV7-7, with 9 positions matching TRBD1. The CDR3 runs 17 residues. Germline CDR1 is SSHAT and CDR2 is FNYEAQ (reference sequence). CDR3 residues: CASSLDYRGLDTGELFF. As DNA, the CDR3 is TGTGCTAGCAGCTTAGACTACAGGGGGCTCGACACCGGGGAGCTGTTTTTT. Variable domain in full (rest from reference TRBV7-7 and TRBJ2-2): GAGVSQSPRYKVTKRGQDVTLRCDPISSHATLYWYQQALGQGPEFLTYFNYEAQPDKSGLPSDRFSAERPEGSISTLTIQRTEQRDSAMYRCASSLDYRGLDTGELFFGEGSRLTVL.

The rearrangement uses TRBV7-9 and TRBJ2-1; a possible D gene is TRBD2 (6 bases). Germline V CDR1 and CDR2: SEHNR, FQNEAQ (reference sequence). The CDR3 runs to 15 residues. With 3 bases removed from V and 9 bases from J, the gap between germline ends came to 18 bases. The CDR3 loop reads CASSFLGTRRGEQFF. CDR3 DNA: TGTGCCAGCAGCTTTCTGGGTACCCGGCGGGGTGAGCAGTTCTTC.

V gene TRBV7-9 combines with J gene TRBJ2-3; D is perhaps TRBD1 (6 bases). CDR3 length: 17 residues. Deletions cut 1 base from V and 1 base from J, with 15 bases between. Germline CDR1 is SEHNR and CDR2 is FQNEAQ (reference sequence). Here the CDR3 reads CASSLGGRGRGTDTQYF. DNA for the CDR3: TGTGCCAGCAGCTTAGGGGGCAGGGGAAGGGGCACAGATACGCAGTATTTT.

The chain couples TRBV9 to TRBJ1-5; unclear D gene. CDR1 and CDR2 from the germline V gene are SGDLS and YYNGEE. The CDR3 sequence is 13 residues long. V lost 3 bases to trimming and J lost 6 bases, with 10 bases between them. The CDR3 protein is CASSGSGGQPQHF. DNA of the CDR3: TGTGCCAGCAGCGGGTCCGGCGGTCAGCCCCAGCATTTT.

This clone was seen more than once but under ten times. The junction departs from germline at one end; a sequencing error may be responsible. V is TRBV7-7 and J is TRBJ2-2; 8 bases match TRBD2. CDR1 is SSHAT, CDR2 FNYEAQ, per germline (reference sequence). The CDR3 spans 16 residues. The CDR3 region is CASNPGLAGGTGELFF. The CDR3 bases are TGTGCTAGCAATCCGGGGCTAGCGGGTGGTACCGGGGAGCTGTTTTTT.

This clone appeared a single time. The chain has TRBV7-2 and TRBJ2-3; TRBD1 matches 8 bases. Germline trimming cut 7 bases from V and 0 bases from J; bases unmatched to any gene: 9. CDR1 and CDR2 from the germline V gene are SGHTA and FQGNSA. CDR3 size: 16 residues. CDR3 sequence reads: CASNPTGAVSTDTQYF. CDR3 in DNA: TGTGCCAGCAACCCGACAGGGGCGGTAAGCACAGATACGCAGTATTTT.

Here the CDR3 DNA reads TGTGCCAGTAGTACCCCTAGCGGGGGCCCCGTTAACACAGATACGCAGTATTTT. Its protein product is CASSTPSGGPVNTDTQYF. This chain connects TRBV19 to TRBJ2-3, with 10 bases aligning to TRBD2. V was clipped by 4 bases and J by 2 bases; unmatched bases: 12. The germline V gene has CDR1 LNHDA and CDR2 SQIVND (reference sequence). The CDR3 contains 18 residues.

Points on this clone: This sample includes further DNA sequences coding for the same CDR3. The gene calls are TRBV7-2 and TRBJ1-3; D is uncertain. V lost 3 bases to trimming and J lost 0 bases, with 6 bases between them. Germline V lookup: CDR1 SGHTA, CDR2 FQGNSA. CDR3 length equals 14 residues. The chain's CDR3 is CASSLGSSGNTIYF. The CDR3 bases are TGTGCCAGCAGCTTGGGGAGCTCTGGAAACACCATATATTTT.

This chain joins TRBV7-9 and TRBJ2-3, with TRBD2 matching over 15 bases. This CDR3 region has 18 residues. Germline loops: CDR1 SEHNR, CDR2 FQNEAQ (reference sequence). V lost 5 bases, J lost 2 bases, and 8 bases stayed unmatched. Written as DNA, the CDR3 is TGTGCCAGCAGCCTTCGGACTAGCGGGGGGGTTTACACAGATACGCAGTATTTT. As protein: CASSLRTSGGVYTDTQYF.

This chain joins TRBV30 and TRBJ1-1; D unclear. CDR1 GTSNPN and CDR2 SVGIG come from the germline V gene (reference sequence). The CDR3 loop spans 12 amino acids. Trimming cost V 1 base and J 1 base, with 4 bases left between them. This chain's CDR3 is CAWSGQNTEAFF. CDR3 bases: TGTGCCTGGAGTGGACAGAACACTGAAGCTTTCTTT.

J is TRBJ1-1 and V is TRBV7-3, with 7 positions matching TRBD1. The CDR3 is made up of 14 amino acids. Germline V gives CDR1 SGHTA, CDR2 FQGTGA. Trimming removed 5 bases from V and 8 bases from J; junction bases left unmatched: 11. DNA of the CDR3: TGTGCCAGCAGCCCAGGCAATACACAGGGGGAAGCTTTCTTT. Protein sequence: CASSPGNTQGEAFF.

This chain connects TRBV2 to TRBJ2-2; TRBD1 matches 9 bases. This CDR3 is 14 amino acids long. With V trimmed by 9 bases and J by 5 bases, 7 bases remained unmatched. The germline V gene encodes CDR1 SNHLY and CDR2 FYNNEI. This CDR3 is CASTRTGVTGELFF. The CDR3 DNA follows: TGTGCCAGTACCCGGACAGGGGTTACCGGGGAGCTGTTTTTT.

This sequence joins TRBV15 and TRBJ2-4, with 12 bases aligning to TRBD1. Looked up from germline, CDR1 is LNHNV and CDR2 is YYDKDF (reference sequence). The CDR3 contains 18 residues. After removal of 0 bases from V and 5 bases from J, the junction contained 8 bases not matched to a gene. CDR3 nucleotides: TGTGCCACCAGCAGAGATATATCGGGACAGGGGGCACAAAACATTCAGTACTTC. Translating gives CATSRDISGQGAQNIQYF.

This clone was recorded once. This chain connects TRBV9 to TRBJ2-1; 8 bases match TRBD2. Losses at the gene ends were 0 bases for V and 2 bases for J; bases not matched to a gene: 7. From germline, CDR1 is SGDLS and CDR2 YYNGEE. This CDR3 comprises 17 residues. The CDR3 is CASSVAARGAAYNEQFF. The CDR3 DNA reads as TGTGCCAGCAGCGTAGCGGCGCGGGGGGCCGCCTACAATGAGCAGTTCTTC.

The J gene is TRBJ1-3, the V gene TRBV3-1 (or the pseudogene TRBV3-2); 7 bases align to TRBD1. Germline V gene lookup returns CDR1 LGHDT and CDR2 YNNKEL (reference sequence). V lost 8 bases and J lost 0; bases outside the gene matches: 22. The CDR3 spans 20 residues. The CDR3 bases are TGTGCCAGCCAAAGGAAAACAGGGGTCCGAAAACCTAACTCTGGAAACACCATATATTTT. It codes for CASQRKTGVRKPNSGNTIYF.

The chain combines TRBV3-1 (or the pseudogene TRBV3-2) with TRBJ1-2; D ambiguous. Trimming cost V 4 bases and J 3 bases, with 6 bases left between them. The CDR3 loop spans 12 amino acids. The germline CDR1 and CDR2 sequences are LGHDT and YNNKEL (reference sequence). CDR3 sequence reads: CASSRADYGYTF. The CDR3 nucleotides are TGTGCCAGCAGCCGAGCGGACTATGGCTACACCTTC.

J is TRBJ1-4 and V is TRBV27; D unclear. CDR1 MNHEY and CDR2 SMNVEV come from the germline V gene (reference sequence). Trimming cost V 8 bases and J 7 bases, with 11 bases left between them. The CDR3 totals 12 residues. CDR3 sequence: CASGPQVEKLFF. The DNA for the CDR3 is TGTGCCAGCGGGCCTCAGGTTGAAAAACTGTTTTTT.

This clone was detected once. This rearrangement joins TRBV29-1 to TRBJ2-2, with TRBD2 matching over 12 bases. Germline V gene lookup returns CDR1 SQVTM and CDR2 ANQGSEA. V shed 8 bases and J 3 bases; nucleotides not matched to a gene: 4. This CDR3 is built from 14 residues. CDR3 DNA: TGCAGCACTAGCGGGGGGCGGGACACCGGGGAGCTGTTTTTT. Protein: CSTSGGRDTGELFF.

V and J are TRBV6-1 and TRBJ1-1, with TRBD1 identical over 8 bases. There are 15 residues in the CDR3. Looked up from germline, CDR1 is MNHNS and CDR2 is SASEGT. V was pared by 2 bases and J by 2 bases, with 4 bases of the junction left unmatched. CDR3 bases: TGTGCCAGCAGTGAACCTGGACAGGGCAACACTGAAGCTTTCTTT. Amino acid sequence: CASSEPGQGNTEAFF.

The rearrangement uses TRBV2 and TRBJ1-2; TRBD1 matches at 7 bases. Germline assignment: CDR1 SNHLY and CDR2 FYNNEI. V shed 8 bases, J shed 4 bases, and the junction held 7 bases outside the gene matches. This CDR3 region has 13 residues. CDR3 sequence (DNA): TGTGCCAGCCAGGAGGGGGCGGTCTATGGCTACACCTTC. Residues: CASQEGAVYGYTF.

The rearrangement uses TRBV5-6 and TRBJ1-1; D not certain. Looked up from germline, CDR1 is SGHDT and CDR2 is YYEEEE. V lost 0 bases, J lost 0 bases, and 9 bases lay in between. CDR3 length: 15 amino acids. The CDR3, as DNA: TGTGCCAGCAGCTTGGTGCAGGTTATGAACACTGAAGCTTTCTTT. Residues: CASSLVQVMNTEAFF. Combining the CDR3 with reference TRBV5-6 and TRBJ1-1 gives the whole variable domain DAGVTQSPTHLIKTRGQQVTLRCSPKSGHDTVSWYQQALGQGPQFIFQYYEEEERQRGNFPDRFSGHQFPNYSSELNVNALLLGDSALYLCASSLVQVMNTEAFFGQGTRLTVV.

Regarding this clone: The identical CDR3 is also encoded by other nucleotide sequences in the sample. This rearrangement joins TRBV6-2 or TRBV6-3 to TRBJ1-1, with TRBD1 as a possible D gene (5 bases). In germline, CDR1 is MNHEY, CDR2 SVGEGT. The V and J ends lost 2 bases and 8 bases respectively, with 9 bases between them. This CDR3 contains 12 residues. The CDR3 here is CASSYREGEAFF. In DNA form, the CDR3 reads TGTGCCAGCAGTTACAGGGAGGGGGAAGCTTTCTTT.

This chain uses TRBV10-2 with TRBJ1-4; tentative D call: TRBD1 (6 bases). Germline V CDR1 and CDR2: WSHSY, SAAADI. V dropped 5 bases and J dropped 7 bases, with 17 bases sitting between them. The CDR3 extends over 15 amino acids. For the CDR3, the DNA is TGCGCCAGCAGTAGAGTCCCGGGACAAGGTGAAAAACTGTTTTTT. This codes for CASSRVPGQGEKLFF.

V is TRBV28 and J is TRBJ2-2; perhaps TRBD2 as D (5 bases). CDR3 size: 16 residues. Looked up from germline, CDR1 is MDHEN and CDR2 is SYDVKM. Trimming shortened V by 4 bases and J by 2 bases, and 14 bases separated the two germline ends. The CDR3 DNA reads as TGTGCCAGCAGTTCACCCCAACGGGGAAACACCGGGGAGCTGTTTTTT. It codes for CASSSPQRGNTGELFF.

This clone was seen a handful of times. J is TRBJ2-2 and V is TRBV19; 7 positions agree with TRBD1. Germline V gives CDR1 LNHDA, CDR2 SQIVND (reference sequence). The CDR3 totals 16 residues. The V segment lost 7 bases and the J segment 0 bases; nucleotides outside the gene matches: 8. The CDR3 here is CASKGVGTANTGELFF. The CDR3 region has the DNA TGTGCCAGTAAGGGCGTCGGGACAGCGAACACCGGGGAGCTGTTTTTT.